The 21 T cell receptor beta chains reported below all come from one sample, sequenced in a study of PD-1 blockade in classical Hodgkin lymphoma. This table comes from immunoSEQ multiplex PCR, and its TCRdb copy is limited to in-frame clones, with some not included. The repertoire has about 49,000 clones, roughly 89% of them found once; the top ten carry approximately 15%. This sample's time point: cycle 4 day 1 (C4D1), after five to seven weeks of nivolumab. All patients relapsed after autologous stem cell transplantation, and brentuximab vedotin exposure varied. Source: peripheral blood mononuclear cells (PBMCs), taken before the fourth cycle of nivolumab. These receptors came from a human donor with classical Hodgkin lymphoma.

The CDR3 loop reads CASRRKLAEGETQYF. CDR3 in DNA: TGTGCCAGCAGAAGAAAACTAGCGGAGGGGGAGACCCAGTACTTC. The rearrangement links TRBV2 to TRBJ2-5; 8 bases line up with TRBD2. Germline CDR1 is SNHLY and CDR2 is FYNNEI. V dropped 6 bases and J dropped 5; count of bases not matched to a gene: 11. The CDR3 runs to 15 residues.

The chain is built from TRBV9 and TRBJ2-3; D is ambiguous. Trimming shortened V by 4 bases and J by 4 bases, and 10 bases separated the two germline ends. The germline gives CDR1 SGDLS, CDR2 YYNGEE. The CDR3 length is 13 residues. CDR3 region: CASSTRQADTQYF. The DNA for the CDR3 is TGTGCCAGCAGCACTCGGCAAGCAGATACGCAGTATTTT.

The genes are TRBV2 and TRBJ1-1; TRBD1 might be the D (5 bases). The CDR3 sequence is 15 residues long. CDR1 SNHLY and CDR2 FYNNEI come from the germline V gene. The V end was cut by 6 bases, the J end by 3 bases, with 17 bases between. The CDR3 is CASRASRRADTEAFF. In DNA, the CDR3 is TGTGCCAGCAGAGCCTCTCGCAGGGCCGACACTGAAGCTTTCTTT.

The chain has TRBV9 and TRBJ1-5, with TRBD1 matching over 9 bases. V dropped 2 bases and J dropped 0; count of bases not matched to a gene: 0. The CDR3 is made up of 15 amino acids. CDR1 and CDR2 from the germline V gene are SGDLS and YYNGEE. The chain's CDR3 is CASSVGQGSNQPQHF. The CDR3 region has the DNA TGTGCCAGCAGCGTGGGACAGGGTAGCAATCAGCCCCAGCATTTT.

This clone was seen a few times. The rearrangement uses TRBV7-9 and TRBJ1-3; 10 nucleotides line up with TRBD1. CDR3 length: 17 amino acids. Germline lookup yields CDR1 SEHNR and CDR2 FQNEAQ (reference sequence). Unmatched junction bases numbered 7, after V lost 5 bases and J lost 0 bases. This CDR3 is CASSRTGGKGSGNTIYF. The CDR3 nucleotides are TGTGCCAGCAGCAGGACAGGGGGGAAAGGCTCTGGAAACACCATATATTTT.

This chain connects TRBV5-4 to TRBJ2-7; maybe TRBD1 (5 bases). Trimming removed 2 bases at V and 2 bases at J, with 17 bases between. This CDR3 is built from 16 residues. In germline, CDR1 is SGHNT, CDR2 YYREEE (reference sequence). The chain's CDR3 is CASSFGVDQGPYEQYF. CDR3 coding DNA: TGTGCCAGCAGCTTTGGGGTGGACCAGGGTCCCTACGAGCAGTACTTC.

The rearrangement joins TRBV5-1 to TRBJ2-2; 7 bases line up with TRBD1. After removal of 5 bases from V and 6 bases from J, the junction contained 7 bases not matched to a gene. Germline V lookup: CDR1 SGHRS, CDR2 YFSETQ. The CDR3 is 14 amino acids. The CDR3 spells CASSTRQGPGELFF. CDR3 bases: TGCGCCAGCAGTACTCGACAGGGTCCCGGGGAGCTGTTTTTT.

This sequence joins TRBV18 and TRBJ2-2; 7 bases align to TRBD1. The junction had 8 bases not matched to a gene; V was cut back by 8 bases and J by 5 bases. The CDR3 is 14 amino acids. Germline V gene data show CDR1 as KGHSH and CDR2 as LQKENI. DNA for the CDR3: TGTGCCAGCGTTCCGGGACAGAGGACCGGGGAGCTGTTTTTT. The encoded protein is CASVPGQRTGELFF.

V is TRBV7-9 and J is TRBJ2-1; 12 bases fit TRBD2. Germline CDR1 SEHNR, CDR2 FQNEAQ (reference sequence). CDR3 length: 18 residues. J lost 8 bases, V lost 4 bases, and 15 bases had no gene match. In DNA form, the CDR3 reads TGTGCCAGCAGCTCCTACCGCGGTAGACTAGCGGGAGTCGATGAGCAGTTCTTC. It is translated as CASSSYRGRLAGVDEQFF.

The gene calls are TRBV15 and TRBJ2-3; D is undetermined. The germline V and J ends were trimmed by 3 bases and 11 bases, with 12 bases remaining between them. The germline V gene encodes CDR1 LNHNV and CDR2 YYDKDF (reference sequence). The CDR3 loop spans 12 amino acids. CDR3: CATSRLTVGQYF. The CDR3 region has the DNA TGTGCCACCAGCAGGCTAACCGTGGGGCAGTATTTT.

The chain links TRBV21-1 to TRBJ1-5; TRBD1, the table's D call, lacks a check against the DNA. TRBV21-1 is described as a pseudogene. The CDR3 covers 18 residues. The CDR3 region is CASSKVQSRQGMSQPQHF. For the CDR3, the DNA is TGTGCCAGCAGCAAAGTACAATCACGACAGGGTATGAGTCAGCCCCAGCATTTT.

This chain links TRBV5-4 with TRBJ2-1, with TRBD2 identical over 13 bases. The CDR3 contains 16 residues. The germline gives CDR1 SGHNT, CDR2 YYREEE (reference sequence). Unmatched junction bases numbered 9, after V lost 4 bases and J lost 8 bases. The CDR3: CASSQLAGGFLDEQFF. As DNA, the CDR3 is TGTGCCAGCAGCCAACTAGCGGGAGGGTTCCTCGATGAGCAGTTCTTC.

The chain uses TRBV6-1 and TRBJ2-7; D possibly matches TRBD1 or TRBD2 (5 bases each). The CDR3 extends over 15 amino acids. The V and J ends lost 3 bases and 3 bases respectively, with 15 bases between them. The germline CDR1 and CDR2 sequences are MNHNS and SASEGT. The CDR3 sequence is CASSEISLGVYEQYF. In DNA, the CDR3 is TGTGCCAGCAGTGAGATTAGCCTGGGGGTCTACGAGCAGTACTTC.

This chain uses TRBV14 with TRBJ2-2; D is perhaps TRBD1 or TRBD2 (5 bases each). The CDR3 contains 16 residues. V lost 1 base, J lost 5 bases, and 14 bases lay in between. Germline CDR1 SGHDN, CDR2 FVKESK. In DNA, the CDR3 is TGTGCCAGCAGCCAAGCAGGGCTAGGAGGAACCGGGGAGCTGTTTTTT. This codes for CASSQAGLGGTGELFF.

This chain links TRBV5-4 with TRBJ2-7; D remains ambiguous. CDR1 SGHNT and CDR2 YYREEE come from the germline V gene (reference sequence). The CDR3 is made up of 13 amino acids. Trimming cost V 4 bases and J 7 bases, with 15 bases left between them. This CDR3 is CASSPLPPEEQYF. In nucleotides, the CDR3 is TGTGCCAGCAGCCCCCTACCCCCAGAGGAGCAGTACTTC.

Details on this clone: The junction and the germline gene differ at one end; a read error may be behind it. The CDR3 bases are TGCGGCGTTTACAGGGTTACTGAAGCTTTCTTT. It specifies CGVYRVTEAFF. The chain employs TRBV29-1 and TRBJ1-1; D perhaps matches TRBD1 (6 bases). CDR1 and CDR2 from the germline V gene are SQVTM and ANQGSEA. This CDR3 has 11 amino acids.

This chain joins TRBV19 and TRBJ1-2, with D unresolved. The CDR3 extends over 14 amino acids. Trimming removed 1 base from V and 3 bases from J, with 9 bases in between. The germline gives CDR1 LNHDA, CDR2 SQIVND (reference sequence). The DNA for the CDR3 is TGTGCCAGTAGTATAGGGGGTGGTGACTATGGCTACACCTTC. Residues: CASSIGGGDYGYTF.

The chain carries TRBV9 and TRBJ1-2; D call uncertain. CDR1 is SGDLS and CDR2 is YYNGEE in the germline V gene. CDR3 length: 16 residues. Trimming stripped 0 bases from V and 7 bases from J, with 19 bases between. CDR3 protein: CASSVGGRQFLTGYTF. CDR3 nucleotides: TGTGCCAGCAGCGTAGGTGGAAGGCAGTTTTTAACTGGCTACACCTTC.

The J gene is TRBJ1-1, the V gene TRBV4-2; D is uncertain. Trimming removed 1 base from V and 4 bases from J, with 13 bases in between. This CDR3 region has 15 residues. In germline, CDR1 is LGHNA, CDR2 YNFKEQ. The CDR3 DNA reads as TGTGCCAGCAGCCAAGCCGTAACAGTTAGCACTGAAGCTTTCTTT. As protein: CASSQAVTVSTEAFF.

In DNA form, the CDR3 reads TGTGCCAGCAGCGTAGGGGGGGGCCAAGCCTACGAGCAGTACTTC. This gives the protein CASSVGGGQAYEQYF. The chain recombines TRBV9 with TRBJ2-7, with a tentative D call TRBD2 (7 bases). CDR1 is SGDLS and CDR2 is YYNGEE in the germline V gene. V lost 0 bases to trimming and J lost 2 bases, with 12 bases between them. The CDR3 extends over 15 amino acids. Combining the CDR3 with reference TRBV9 and TRBJ2-7 gives the whole variable domain DSGVTQTPKHLITATGQRVTLRCSPRSGDLSVYWYQQSLDQGLQFLIQYYNGEERAKGNILERFSAQQFPDLHSELNLSSLELGDSALYFCASSVGGGQAYEQYFGPGTRLTVT.

J is TRBJ2-7 and V is TRBV4-1; TRBD1 is a possible D gene (5 bases). The CDR3 length is 15 residues. Germline V gene data show CDR1 as MGHRA and CDR2 as YSYEKL. V was cut by 1 base and J by 3 bases, with 13 bases left in between. DNA of the CDR3: TGCGCCAGCAGCCAAGCCGACAGCAGCTACTACGAGCAGTACTTC. This codes for CASSQADSSYYEQYF.